This T cell receptor beta chain was documented in a study of molecular identifiers for immune sequencing clone quantification. Findings of the study overall: For effector cells, clones above 20 RNA copies held over 97% of molecules; for naive cells, under 1%.

The CDR3 runs to 13 residues. The V gene's germline CDR1 is SQVTM and CDR2 ANQGSEA. V was clipped by 5 bases and J by 9 bases, with 20 bases between them. A single record per CDR3 protein comes from TCRdb applying MiXCR to the PCR reads. This table holds 85,000 to 100,000 distinct CDR3 sequences, 24% found once. This clonotype was seen only once. Its antigen is undetermined. No conserved phenylalanine or tryptophan ends this CDR3, so it is likely a read error. This TCR was sampled from a human donor in good health. Some libraries in this study had Jurkat cell RNA spiked in. The J gene is TRBJ2-7, the V gene TRBV29-1; D is possibly TRBD2 (5 bases). Sequenced material: naive CD8+ T cells from blood, with Jurkat cell RNA spiked in. Subset: FACS-sorted CD8+CD4-CCR7+CD45RA+ naive T cells. The chain's CDR3 is CSVIESRTLRQYS. The CDR3 coding sequence is TGCAGCGTTATAGAAAGCAGGACTTTAAGGCAGTACTCC.